This TCR beta chain was sequenced in a study of beta chain features in type 1 diabetes. As for the study in general: What patients shared with healthy donors was a similar profile of age, gender and cell yields.

The study reverse transcribed the entire isolated RNA, so it sequenced expressed TCRB transcripts. The read count averaged approximately 3.3 million across naive, central memory and regulatory T cell samples. Profiled with immunoSEQ multiplex PCR; TCRdb holds only in-frame clones, not every one. In the table there are 350,000 to 450,000 clones, roughly an eighth of which are singletons. Study outcomes and limitations: TCRB CDR3s were moderately but significantly shorter in Type 1 diabetes patients in all four CD4+ subsets. In the patient group, naive, central memory and Treg TCRB repertoires seemed more alike than in the healthy donor group.

Germline V CDR1 and CDR2: LNHDA, SQIVND (reference sequence). The CDR3 is 13 amino acids. V lost 3 bases to trimming and J lost 7 bases, with 10 bases between them. Markers CD45RO/CCR7/CD25/CD127/CD95/CD27 served to sort CD4+ naive, central memory, regulatory and stem cell-like memory cells. About this clone itself: Its specificity is not known.

Sequencing was done on a sample of naive CD4+ T cells from blood. The receptor's source is a woman aged 18-30 years with type 1 diabetes. V and J are TRBV19 and TRBJ2-1; D is ambiguous. The CDR3 sequence is CASSISDWNEQFF. The CDR3 region has the DNA TGTGCCAGTAGTATCTCTGACTGGAATGAGCAGTTCTTC.